One sample yielded the 8 T cell receptor beta chains listed below, sequenced in a study of blood T cells in healthy people across ages. PCR was performed a second time for about 7 to 12 cycles using a sample-barcoded 5' primer and a J-beta primer mix. In TCRdb, the 5' RACE reads were re-called with MiXCR into one record per CDR3 protein. Of 1.4 million or so distinct CDR3 sequences listed, approximately 39% are singletons. The sample was blood. The receptors stem from a woman aged 18-30 years in good health.

The V and J genes are TRBV12-3 or TRBV12-4 and TRBJ2-3; the D is unclear. The germline V and J ends were trimmed by 3 bases and 0 bases, with 10 bases remaining between them. CDR3 length: 15 amino acids. The CDR3 nucleotides read TGTGCCAGCAGTTTCAGTCAGAGAAGCACAGATACGCAGTATTTT. Encoded protein: CASSFSQRSTDTQYF.

V usage is TRBV28 and J usage is TRBJ2-4; D gene uncertain. CDR3 size: 13 residues. V lost 5 bases and J lost 4, with 9 bases in between. Looked up from germline, CDR1 is MDHEN and CDR2 is SYDVKM. CDR3 amino acids: CASSVNRKNIQYF. CDR3 DNA: TGTGCCAGCAGTGTAAACAGAAAAAACATTCAGTACTTC.

The rearrangement links TRBV11-2 to TRBJ2-7; D is uncertain. Trimming shortened V by 4 bases and J by 7 bases, and 14 bases separated the two germline ends. This CDR3 spans 13 amino acids. CDR1 and CDR2 from the germline V gene are SGHAT and FQNNGV. CDR3 residues: CASSSMVYNEQYF. CDR3 in DNA: TGTGCCAGCAGCTCAATGGTCTACAATGAGCAGTACTTC.

The chain joins TRBV4-1 to TRBJ1-2; D gene ambiguous. CDR1 MGHRA and CDR2 YSYEKL come from the germline V gene. The V and J ends lost 7 bases and 4 bases respectively, with 19 bases between them. This CDR3 region has 15 residues. CDR3 sequence reads: CASNRVIGPTYGYTF. In DNA, the CDR3 is TGCGCCAGCAACCGAGTTATCGGGCCCACCTATGGCTACACCTTC.

CDR3 coding DNA: TGCAGCGTCGAACGGGACACCTACGAGCAGTACTTC. Translation gives CSVERDTYEQYF. J is TRBJ2-7 and V is TRBV29-1; TRBD1 might be the D (6 bases). CDR1 is SQVTM, CDR2 ANQGSEA, per germline. Trimming removed 6 bases from V and 2 bases from J, with 11 bases in between. This CDR3 contains 12 residues.

In this sample, this clonotype turned up a few times. A much larger clonotype is one base distant, so this may be a read error. The rearrangement joins TRBV5-1 to TRBJ2-1, with 8 bases fitting TRBD2. This CDR3 is 14 amino acids long. The germline gives CDR1 SGHRS, CDR2 YFSETQ. The CDR3 loop reads CASSSTSGDNGQFF. The CDR3 region has the DNA TGCGCCAGCAGCTCCACTAGCGGAGACAATGGGCAGTTCTTC.

The rearrangement joins TRBV29-1 to TRBJ2-5, with TRBD2 identical over 13 bases. The CDR3 sequence is 14 residues long. Looked up from germline, CDR1 is SQVTM and CDR2 is ANQGSEA. The J segment lost 11 bases and the V segment lost 4 bases, leaving 10 bases of the junction unmatched. CDR3 nucleotide sequence: TGCAGCGTTGGGACTAGCGGGAGACCCAATGAGCAGTACTTC. It codes for CSVGTSGRPNEQYF. The full variable domain, rest sourced from reference TRBV29-1 and TRBJ2-5, is SAVISQKPSRDICQRGTSLTIQCQVDSQVTMMFWYRQQPGQSLTLIATANQGSEATYESGFVIDKFPISRPNLTFSTLTVSNMSPEDSSIYLCSVGTSGRPNEQYFGPGTRLLVL.

The V gene is TRBV27, the J gene TRBJ2-7; D may be TRBD1 (5 bases). V lost 5 bases and J 4 bases, leaving 12 bases between the germline ends. The CDR3 runs 13 residues. From germline, CDR1 is MNHEY and CDR2 SMNVEV (reference sequence). CDR3 DNA: TGTGCCAGCAGTAGACAGTGGGGTTACGAGCAGTACTTC. Its translation is CASSRQWGYEQYF.